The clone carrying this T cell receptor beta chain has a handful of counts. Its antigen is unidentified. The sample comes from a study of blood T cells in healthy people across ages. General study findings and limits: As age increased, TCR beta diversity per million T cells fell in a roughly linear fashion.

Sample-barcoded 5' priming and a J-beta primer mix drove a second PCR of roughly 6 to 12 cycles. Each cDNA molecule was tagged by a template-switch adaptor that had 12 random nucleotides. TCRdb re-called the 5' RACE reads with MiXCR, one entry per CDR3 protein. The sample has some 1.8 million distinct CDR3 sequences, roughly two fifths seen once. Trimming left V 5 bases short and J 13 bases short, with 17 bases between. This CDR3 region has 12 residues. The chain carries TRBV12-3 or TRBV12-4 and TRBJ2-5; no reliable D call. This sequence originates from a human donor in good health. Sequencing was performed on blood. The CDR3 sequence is CASSPGRFFPYF. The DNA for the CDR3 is TGTGCCAGCAGTCCGGGCAGGTTCTTTCCGTACTTC.